The rows below give T cell receptor beta chains drawn from one sample of a study of response to subunit inactivated influenza vaccine. TCRdb used MiXCR to reprocess the RT-PCR reads, holding one entry per CDR3 protein. The data show fewer than 250,000 distinct CDR3 sequences, roughly an eighth seen once. The specimen was CD8+ T cells sorted from PBMCs, collected 4 to 6 days after vaccination. Receptors originate from a man aged 50 to 60 who received an inactivated influenza vaccine. Each CDR3 is given with its conserved first and last residue. Each record gives: clone size, CDR3 length, J gene, V gene, D gene, CDR3 protein, CDR3 DNA. A D gene is named only where the DNA matches it firmly. Clone size is stated in some rows and not others, as once, few, many or a class when expanded.

. 12 TRBJ1-6 TRBV20-1 . CSAQDGNSPLHF TGCAGTGCCCAGGACGGGAATTCACCCCTCCACTTT
few 17 TRBJ2-1 TRBV24-1 . CATSEHRQVSSYNEQFF TGTGCCACCAGTGAGCACAGACAGGTGAGCTCCTACAATGAGCAGTTCTTC
. 11 TRBJ2-4 TRBV20-1 . CSAPLENIQYF TGCAGTGCCCCACTAGAAAACATTCAGTACTTC
. 14 TRBJ2-5 TRBV11-2 . CASSLSRYQETQYF TGTGCCAGCAGCCTAAGTAGATACCAAGAGACCCAGTACTTC
many 15 TRBJ2-7 TRBV9 TRBD1 CASSVAGTGVDEQYF TGTGCCAGCAGCGTAGCCGGGACAGGGGTAGACGAGCAGTACTTC
. 15 TRBJ2-7 TRBV6-1 . CASTYDRGTGYEQYF TGTGCCAGCACCTACGACCGCGGGACCGGGTACGAGCAGTACTTC
few 14 TRBJ2-7 TRBV6-1 TRBD2 CASRLAGSSYEQYF TGTGCCAGCAGGCTAGCGGGGAGCTCCTACGAGCAGTACTTC
many 13 TRBJ1-6 TRBV28 . CAARELENSPLHF TGTGCCGCCCGGGAGTTGGAAAATTCACCCCTCCACTTT
few 16 TRBJ1-2 TRBV15 TRBD1 CATSGTDRVSGYGYTF TGTGCCACCAGCGGGACGGACAGGGTTTCAGGCTATGGCTACACCTTC
. 15 TRBJ2-3 TRBV7-8 . CASSPRLGSTDTQYF TGTGCCAGCAGCCCCAGACTAGGGAGCACAGATACGCAGTATTTT
many 15 TRBJ1-2 TRBV29-1 TRBD1 CSVDLIRTGAYGYTF TGCAGCGTTGATTTGATCCGGACAGGGGCCTATGGCTACACCTTC
few 14 TRBJ2-7 TRBV14 TRBD1 CASSPRQGNYEQYF TGTGCCAGCAGCCCTAGACAGGGGAACTACGAGCAGTACTTC
few 15 TRBJ2-1 TRBV4-2 TRBD2 CASQTSGESGNEQFF TGTGCCAGCCAGACTAGCGGTGAGTCGGGCAATGAGCAGTTCTTC
. 18 TRBJ2-7 TRBV20-1 TRBD2 CSARDSSGTSGVGYEQYF TGCAGTGCTAGAGATTCGTCCGGGACTAGCGGGGTCGGGTACGAGCAGTACTTC
. 17 TRBJ2-7 TRBV20-1 TRBD2 CSARPLYPLAGAYEQYF TGCAGTGCTAGACCCTTGTACCCACTAGCGGGGGCCTACGAGCAGTACTTC
. 14 TRBJ1-1 TRBV3-1 TRBD1 CASSQGTGDTEAFF TGTGCCAGCAGCCAAGGGACAGGGGACACTGAAGCTTTCTTT
many 15 TRBJ2-7 TRBV6-1 TRBD2 CASSPSGGRSYEQYF TGTGCCAGCAGTCCTAGCGGGGGGCGATCCTACGAGCAGTACTTC
. 14 TRBJ2-2 TRBV27 . CASSFSTFAGELFF TGTGCCAGCAGTTTTAGTACTTTCGCCGGGGAGCTGTTTTTT
few 13 TRBJ2-5 TRBV6-1 . CASSQGLGETQYF TGTGCCAGCAGTCAGGGTTTAGGCGAGACCCAGTACTTC
. 17 TRBJ2-1 TRBV6-2/TRBV6-3 TRBD1 CASSRPGTGIFLNEQFF TGTGCCAGCAGTCGTCCCGGGACAGGGATCTTTCTCAATGAGCAGTTCTTC
few 13 TRBJ2-7 TRBV27 TRBD1 CASEGGAYYEQYF TGTGCCAGCGAAGGGGGCGCGTATTACGAGCAGTACTTC
. 18 TRBJ1-1 TRBV11-1 TRBD1 CASSLAPGQPAMNTEAFF TGTGCCAGCAGCTTAGCGCCGGGACAGCCAGCCATGAACACTGAAGCTTTCTTT